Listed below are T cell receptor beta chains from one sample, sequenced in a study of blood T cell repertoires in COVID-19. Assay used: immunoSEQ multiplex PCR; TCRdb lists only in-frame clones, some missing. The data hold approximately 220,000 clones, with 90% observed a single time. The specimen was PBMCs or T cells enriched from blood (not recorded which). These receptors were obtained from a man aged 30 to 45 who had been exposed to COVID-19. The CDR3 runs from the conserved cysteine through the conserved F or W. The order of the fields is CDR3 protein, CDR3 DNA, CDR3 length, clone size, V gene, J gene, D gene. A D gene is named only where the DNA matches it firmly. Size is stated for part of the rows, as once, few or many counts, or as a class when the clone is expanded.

CDR3 protein: CASSFGVDKGQETQYF
CDR3 DNA: TGTGCCAGCAGCTTTGGAGTAGACAAGGGGCAAGAGACCCAGTACTTC
CDR3 length: 16
clone size: .
V gene: TRBV12-1
J gene: TRBJ2-5
D gene: .

CDR3 protein: CASSLQPSGANTDTQYF
CDR3 DNA: TGCGCCAGCAGCCTCCAACCTAGCGGGGCTAACACAGATACGCAGTATTTT
CDR3 length: 17
clone size: few
V gene: TRBV4-1
J gene: TRBJ2-3
D gene: TRBD2

CDR3 protein: CASSKPGGRITEAFF
CDR3 DNA: TGTGCCAGCAGCAAACCAGGGGGCAGGATAACTGAAGCTTTCTTT
CDR3 length: 15
clone size: once
V gene: TRBV21-1
J gene: TRBJ1-1
D gene: .

CDR3 protein: CASSERDSNQPQHF
CDR3 DNA: TGTGCCAGCTCGGAACGGGACAGTAATCAGCCCCAGCATTTT
CDR3 length: 14
clone size: .
V gene: TRBV18
J gene: TRBJ1-5
D gene: TRBD1

CDR3 protein: CASSLGQGQPQHF
CDR3 DNA: TGTGCCAGCTCACTCGGGCAGGGGCAGCCCCAGCATTTT
CDR3 length: 13
clone size: .
V gene: TRBV18
J gene: TRBJ1-5
D gene: .

CDR3 protein: CASQDRGGIYGYTF
CDR3 DNA: TGTGCCAGCCAAGACCGCGGCGGGATTTATGGCTACACCTTC
CDR3 length: 14
clone size: .
V gene: TRBV19
J gene: TRBJ1-2
D gene: .

CDR3 protein: CASSLAGGNTGELFF
CDR3 DNA: TGTGCCAGCAGCTTAGCGGGGGGGAACACCGGGGAGCTGTTTTTT
CDR3 length: 15
clone size: .
V gene: TRBV7-2
J gene: TRBJ2-2
D gene: .

CDR3 protein: CASSEDREAAYEQYF
CDR3 DNA: TGTGCCAGCAGTGAAGACCGGGAGGCTGCCTACGAGCAGTACTTC
CDR3 length: 15
clone size: once
V gene: TRBV2
J gene: TRBJ2-7
D gene: TRBD2

CDR3 protein: CASSQVSGGTDTQYF
CDR3 DNA: TGTGCCAGCAGCCAAGTGAGCGGGGGTACAGATACGCAGTATTTT
CDR3 length: 15
clone size: once
V gene: TRBV4-2
J gene: TRBJ2-3
D gene: TRBD2

CDR3 protein: CASSLYRRTMDTEAFF
CDR3 DNA: TGTGCCAGCTCGCTGTATCGACGGACAATGGACACTGAAGCTTTCTTT
CDR3 length: 16
clone size: .
V gene: TRBV18
J gene: TRBJ1-1
D gene: .

CDR3 protein: CAWSVKPGQGFDTIYF
CDR3 DNA: TGTGCCTGGAGTGTAAAACCGGGACAGGGGTTTGACACCATATATTTT
CDR3 length: 16
clone size: .
V gene: TRBV30
J gene: TRBJ1-3
D gene: TRBD1

CDR3 protein: CASSTNRVLDYGYTF
CDR3 DNA: TGTGCCAGTAGTACCAACAGGGTGTTGGACTATGGCTACACCTTC
CDR3 length: 15
clone size: .
V gene: TRBV19
J gene: TRBJ1-2
D gene: .

CDR3 protein: CASRLGPYTQYF
CDR3 DNA: TGTGCCAGCAGGCTGGGGCCGTATACGCAGTATTTT
CDR3 length: 12
clone size: .
V gene: TRBV3-1/TRBV3-2
J gene: TRBJ2-3
D gene: .

CDR3 protein: CASSPGNQPQHF
CDR3 DNA: TGTGCCAGCAGCCCCGGCAATCAGCCCCAGCATTTT
CDR3 length: 12
clone size: few
V gene: TRBV7-2
J gene: TRBJ1-5
D gene: .

CDR3 protein: CASSLGLGQGTDTQYF
CDR3 DNA: TGCGCCAGCAGCTTGGGGTTGGGACAGGGCACAGATACGCAGTATTTT
CDR3 length: 16
clone size: .
V gene: TRBV5-1
J gene: TRBJ2-3
D gene: TRBD1

CDR3 protein: CASSLSGQTQYF
CDR3 DNA: TGTGCCAGCAGCCTCAGCGGGCAAACCCAGTACTTC
CDR3 length: 12
clone size: .
V gene: TRBV12-3/TRBV12-4
J gene: TRBJ2-5
D gene: .

CDR3 protein: CASSPVQGGEQFF
CDR3 DNA: TGTGCCAGCTCACCTGTTCAGGGAGGAGAGCAGTTCTTC
CDR3 length: 13
clone size: .
V gene: TRBV18
J gene: TRBJ2-1
D gene: .

CDR3 protein: CASSPPGGAYEQYF
CDR3 DNA: TGTGCCAGTAGCCCTCCCGGGGGGGCCTACGAGCAGTACTTC
CDR3 length: 14
clone size: .
V gene: TRBV19
J gene: TRBJ2-7
D gene: TRBD2

CDR3 protein: CASSYSPGGVNEQFF
CDR3 DNA: TGTGCCAGCAGTTACTCCCCCGGAGGGGTCAATGAGCAGTTCTTC
CDR3 length: 15
clone size: .
V gene: TRBV6-2/TRBV6-3
J gene: TRBJ2-1
D gene: .

CDR3 protein: CASSEGRNTEAFF
CDR3 DNA: TGTGCCAGCAGTGAGGGCCGGAACACTGAAGCTTTCTTT
CDR3 length: 13
clone size: .
V gene: TRBV2
J gene: TRBJ1-1
D gene: .

CDR3 protein: CASSPDRAPSGNTIYF
CDR3 DNA: TGTGCCAGCTCACCCGACAGGGCCCCCTCTGGAAACACCATATATTTT
CDR3 length: 16
clone size: .
V gene: TRBV18
J gene: TRBJ1-3
D gene: TRBD1

CDR3 protein: CASSLDPGQGNYGYTF
CDR3 DNA: TGTGCCAGCAGCTTAGATCCGGGACAGGGGAACTATGGCTACACCTTC
CDR3 length: 16
clone size: .
V gene: TRBV7-9
J gene: TRBJ1-2
D gene: TRBD1

CDR3 protein: CASSLSTGSGEQFF
CDR3 DNA: TGCGCCAGCAGCTTGTCGACAGGATCCGGTGAGCAGTTCTTC
CDR3 length: 14
clone size: .
V gene: TRBV5-1
J gene: TRBJ2-1
D gene: .

CDR3 protein: CAAQAEDSPLHF
CDR3 DNA: TGTGCCGCCCAGGCGGAGGATTCACCCCTCCACTTT
CDR3 length: 12
clone size: .
V gene: TRBV10-3
J gene: TRBJ1-6
D gene: .

CDR3 protein: CASSLGPIGQDEKLFF
CDR3 DNA: TGTGCCAGCAGCTTAGGCCCGATCGGACAGGATGAAAAACTGTTTTTT
CDR3 length: 16
clone size: .
V gene: TRBV7-2
J gene: TRBJ1-4
D gene: TRBD1

CDR3 protein: CASSQGPFNGYTF
CDR3 DNA: TGCGCCAGCAGCCAAGGTCCTTTTAATGGCTACACCTTC
CDR3 length: 13
clone size: .
V gene: TRBV4-1
J gene: TRBJ1-2
D gene: .

CDR3 protein: CSGRTGGTMNTGELFF
CDR3 DNA: TGCAGCGGGCGGACAGGGGGCACAATGAACACCGGGGAGCTGTTTTTT
CDR3 length: 16
clone size: .
V gene: TRBV29-1
J gene: TRBJ2-2
D gene: TRBD1

CDR3 protein: CAGGGSSSGELFF
CDR3 DNA: TGTGCCGGGGGAGGGAGTTCTTCCGGGGAGCTGTTTTTT
CDR3 length: 13
clone size: .
V gene: TRBV2
J gene: TRBJ2-2
D gene: TRBD2

CDR3 protein: CASSPSGGRNTEAFF
CDR3 DNA: TGTGCCAGCTCACCAAGCGGGGGAAGGAACACTGAAGCTTTCTTT
CDR3 length: 15
clone size: few
V gene: TRBV18
J gene: TRBJ1-1
D gene: .

CDR3 protein: CASSLGSNRIQETQYF
CDR3 DNA: TGTGCCAGCAGCTTAGGGAGCAACAGGATCCAAGAGACCCAGTACTTC
CDR3 length: 16
clone size: .
V gene: TRBV7-9
J gene: TRBJ2-5
D gene: .

CDR3 protein: CASRNRASYNEQFF
CDR3 DNA: TGTGCCAGCAGAAACAGAGCCTCCTACAATGAGCAGTTCTTC
CDR3 length: 14
clone size: .
V gene: TRBV6-5
J gene: TRBJ2-1
D gene: .

CDR3 protein: CASKDRVSSPLHF
CDR3 DNA: TGTGCCAGCAAGGACAGGGTCTCTTCACCCCTCCACTTT
CDR3 length: 13
clone size: .
V gene: TRBV27
J gene: TRBJ1-6
D gene: TRBD1

CDR3 protein: CATLFLAGVYYEQYF
CDR3 DNA: TGTGCCACCCTGTTCCTAGCGGGGGTCTACTACGAGCAGTACTTC
CDR3 length: 15
clone size: .
V gene: TRBV2
J gene: TRBJ2-7
D gene: TRBD2

CDR3 protein: CASSIDPLSRDRLIYSNQPQHF
CDR3 DNA: TGTGCCAGTAGTATAGATCCTTTAAGTAGGGACAGACTTATCTATAGCAATCAGCCCCAGCATTTT
CDR3 length: 22
clone size: .
V gene: TRBV19
J gene: TRBJ1-5
D gene: TRBD1

CDR3 protein: CASSPPGSYYEQYF
CDR3 DNA: TGTGCCAGCAGCCCGCCGGGATCCTACTACGAGCAGTACTTC
CDR3 length: 14
clone size: .
V gene: TRBV9
J gene: TRBJ2-7
D gene: .

CDR3 protein: CASSFPARQGGTEAFF
CDR3 DNA: TGTGCCAGCAGCTTCCCCGCCAGACAGGGGGGAACTGAAGCTTTCTTT
CDR3 length: 16
clone size: .
V gene: TRBV7-9
J gene: TRBJ1-1
D gene: TRBD1

CDR3 protein: CATSRRTGGDEKLFF
CDR3 DNA: TGTGCCACCAGCAGAAGGACGGGCGGGGACGAAAAACTGTTTTTT
CDR3 length: 15
clone size: .
V gene: TRBV15
J gene: TRBJ1-4
D gene: .

CDR3 protein: CAWSLGGKEKLFF
CDR3 DNA: TGTGCCTGGAGTCTGGGAGGAAAAGAAAAACTGTTTTTT
CDR3 length: 13
clone size: .
V gene: TRBV30
J gene: TRBJ1-4
D gene: .

CDR3 protein: CASSRGDLDTQYF
CDR3 DNA: TGTGCCAGCAGCCGAGGCGATCTGGATACGCAGTATTTT
CDR3 length: 13
clone size: .
V gene: TRBV3-1/TRBV3-2
J gene: TRBJ2-3
D gene: .

CDR3 protein: CASSLTRSEQYF
CDR3 DNA: TGTGCCAGCAGCTTAACACGATCCGAGCAGTACTTC
CDR3 length: 12
clone size: once
V gene: TRBV7-2
J gene: TRBJ2-7
D gene: .

CDR3 protein: CATSDATWGQGAAGELFF
CDR3 DNA: TGTGCCACCAGTGATGCAACTTGGGGACAGGGGGCAGCCGGGGAGCTGTTTTTT
CDR3 length: 18
clone size: .
V gene: TRBV24-1
J gene: TRBJ2-2
D gene: TRBD1

CDR3 protein: CASSVAPEGTGRSPLHF
CDR3 DNA: TGTGCCAGCAGCGTAGCCCCCGAGGGGACAGGGCGATCACCCCTCCACTTT
CDR3 length: 17
clone size: .
V gene: TRBV9
J gene: TRBJ1-6
D gene: TRBD1

CDR3 protein: CASRRGSGGVQETQYF
CDR3 DNA: TGTGCCAGCAGGAGGGGGAGCGGGGGTGTCCAAGAGACCCAGTACTTC
CDR3 length: 16
clone size: .
V gene: TRBV2
J gene: TRBJ2-5
D gene: TRBD2

CDR3 protein: CAWRTAYNSPLHF
CDR3 DNA: TGTGCCTGGAGGACAGCATATAATTCACCCCTCCACTTT
CDR3 length: 13
clone size: .
V gene: TRBV30
J gene: TRBJ1-6
D gene: .

CDR3 protein: CASSQLGAGNTDTQYF
CDR3 DNA: TGTGCCAGCAGCCAGTTAGGAGCGGGGAACACAGATACGCAGTATTTT
CDR3 length: 16
clone size: .
V gene: TRBV6-2/TRBV6-3
J gene: TRBJ2-3
D gene: TRBD2

CDR3 protein: CASNVGTGKEDEQFF
CDR3 DNA: TGTGCCAGCAACGTTGGAACAGGGAAGGAGGATGAGCAGTTCTTC
CDR3 length: 15
clone size: .
V gene: TRBV2
J gene: TRBJ2-1
D gene: .

CDR3 protein: CASSVGGGHLNEQYF
CDR3 DNA: TGTGCCAGCAGTGTGGGGGGGGGCCATCTCAACGAGCAGTACTTC
CDR3 length: 15
clone size: .
V gene: TRBV2
J gene: TRBJ2-7
D gene: .

CDR3 protein: CASSLRTSGGGTDTQYF
CDR3 DNA: TGTGCCAGCAGCTTAAGGACTAGCGGGGGGGGCACAGATACGCAGTATTTT
CDR3 length: 17
clone size: .
V gene: TRBV7-2
J gene: TRBJ2-3
D gene: TRBD2